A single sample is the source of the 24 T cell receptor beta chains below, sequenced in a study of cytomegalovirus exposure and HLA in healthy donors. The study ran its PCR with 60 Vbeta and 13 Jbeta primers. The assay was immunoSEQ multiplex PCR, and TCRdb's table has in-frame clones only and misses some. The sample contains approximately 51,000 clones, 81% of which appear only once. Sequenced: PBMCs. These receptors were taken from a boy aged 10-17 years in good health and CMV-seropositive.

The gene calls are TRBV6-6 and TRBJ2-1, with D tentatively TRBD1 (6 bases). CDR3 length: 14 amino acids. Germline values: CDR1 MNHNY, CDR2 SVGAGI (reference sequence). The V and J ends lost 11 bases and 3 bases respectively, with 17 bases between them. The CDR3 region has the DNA TGTGCCTCCACACCAGGGGCCTACTACAATGAGCAGTTCTTC. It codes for CASTPGAYYNEQFF.

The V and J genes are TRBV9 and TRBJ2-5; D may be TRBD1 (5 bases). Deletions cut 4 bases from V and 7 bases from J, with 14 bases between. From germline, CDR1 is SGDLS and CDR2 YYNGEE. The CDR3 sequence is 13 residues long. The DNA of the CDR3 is TGTGCCAGCAGCACAGGTGGTCGTGGGACCCAGTACTTC. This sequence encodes CASSTGGRGTQYF.

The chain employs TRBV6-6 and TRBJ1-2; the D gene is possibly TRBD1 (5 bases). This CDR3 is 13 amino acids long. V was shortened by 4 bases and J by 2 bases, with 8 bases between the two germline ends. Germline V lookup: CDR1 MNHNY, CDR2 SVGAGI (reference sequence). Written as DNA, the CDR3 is TGTGCCAGCAGTTCAGGGTACAACTATGGCTACACCTTC. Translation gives CASSSGYNYGYTF.

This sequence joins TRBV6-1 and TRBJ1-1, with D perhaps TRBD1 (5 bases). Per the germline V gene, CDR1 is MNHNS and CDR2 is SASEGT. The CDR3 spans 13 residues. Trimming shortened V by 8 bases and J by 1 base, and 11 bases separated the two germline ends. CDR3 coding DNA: TGTGCCAGCGGGGGGGGTTGGAACACTGAAGCTTTCTTT. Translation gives CASGGGWNTEAFF.

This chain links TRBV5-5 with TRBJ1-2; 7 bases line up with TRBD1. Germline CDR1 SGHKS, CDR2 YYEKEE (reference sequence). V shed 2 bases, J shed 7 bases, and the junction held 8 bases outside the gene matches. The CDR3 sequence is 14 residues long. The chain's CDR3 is CASSFNRGASGYTF. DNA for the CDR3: TGTGCCAGCAGCTTTAACAGGGGCGCAAGTGGCTACACCTTC.

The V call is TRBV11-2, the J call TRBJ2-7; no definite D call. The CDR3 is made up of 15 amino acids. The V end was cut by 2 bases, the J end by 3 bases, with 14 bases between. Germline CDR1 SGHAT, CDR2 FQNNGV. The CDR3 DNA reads TGTGCCAGCAGCTTAAGCCCCGCCAGCGACTACGAGCAGTACTTC. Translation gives CASSLSPASDYEQYF.

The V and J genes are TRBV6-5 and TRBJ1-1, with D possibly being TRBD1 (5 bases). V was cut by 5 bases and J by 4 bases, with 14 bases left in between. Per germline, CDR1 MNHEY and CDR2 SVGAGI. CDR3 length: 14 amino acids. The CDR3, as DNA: TGTGCCAGCAGTCCACTCAGGGCTTCCACTGAAGCTTTCTTT. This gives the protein CASSPLRASTEAFF.

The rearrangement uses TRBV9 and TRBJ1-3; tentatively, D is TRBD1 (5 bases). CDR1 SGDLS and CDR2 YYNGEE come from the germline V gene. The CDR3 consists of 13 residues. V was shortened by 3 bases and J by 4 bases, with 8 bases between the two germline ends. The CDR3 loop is CASSARGGNTIYF. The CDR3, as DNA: TGTGCCAGCAGCGCCCGGGGGGGAAACACCATATATTTT.

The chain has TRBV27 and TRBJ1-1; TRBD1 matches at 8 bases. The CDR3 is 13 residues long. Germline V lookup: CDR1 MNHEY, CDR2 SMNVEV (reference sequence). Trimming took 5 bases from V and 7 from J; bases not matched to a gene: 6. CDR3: CASSTGGGIEAFF. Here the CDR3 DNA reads TGTGCCAGCAGTACAGGGGGTGGGATTGAAGCTTTCTTT.

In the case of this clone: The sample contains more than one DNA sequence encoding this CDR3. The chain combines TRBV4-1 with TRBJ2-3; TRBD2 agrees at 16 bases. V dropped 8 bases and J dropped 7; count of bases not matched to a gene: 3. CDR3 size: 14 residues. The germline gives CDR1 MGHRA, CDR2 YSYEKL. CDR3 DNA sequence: TGCGCCAGCGGGACTAGCGGGGGGGCCAATACGCAGTATTTT. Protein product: CASGTSGGANTQYF.

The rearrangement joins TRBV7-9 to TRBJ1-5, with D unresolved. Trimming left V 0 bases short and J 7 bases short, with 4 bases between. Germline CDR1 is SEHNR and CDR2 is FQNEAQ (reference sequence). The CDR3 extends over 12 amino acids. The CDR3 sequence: CASSLARQPQHF. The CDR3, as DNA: TGTGCCAGCAGCTTAGCGCGGCAGCCCCAGCATTTT.

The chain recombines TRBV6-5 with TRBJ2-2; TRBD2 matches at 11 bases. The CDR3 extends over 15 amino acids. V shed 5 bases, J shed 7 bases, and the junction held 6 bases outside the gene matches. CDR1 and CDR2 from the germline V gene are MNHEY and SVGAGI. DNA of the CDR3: TGTGCCAGCAGTAGACTAGCGGGGTACAACGGGGAGCTGTTTTTT. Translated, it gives CASSRLAGYNGELFF.

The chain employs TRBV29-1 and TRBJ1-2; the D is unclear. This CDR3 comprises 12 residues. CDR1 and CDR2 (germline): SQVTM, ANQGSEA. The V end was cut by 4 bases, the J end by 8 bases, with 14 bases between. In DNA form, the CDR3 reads TGCAGCGTTGTGGTCACGTTCGAGGGCTACACCTTC. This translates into CSVVVTFEGYTF.

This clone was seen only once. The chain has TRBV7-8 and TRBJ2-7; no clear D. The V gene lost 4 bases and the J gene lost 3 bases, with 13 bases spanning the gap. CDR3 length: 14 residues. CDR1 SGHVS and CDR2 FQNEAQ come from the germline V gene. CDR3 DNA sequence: TGTGCCAGCAGCTCTCTGTCAGGCTACTACGAGCAGTACTTC. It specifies CASSSLSGYYEQYF.

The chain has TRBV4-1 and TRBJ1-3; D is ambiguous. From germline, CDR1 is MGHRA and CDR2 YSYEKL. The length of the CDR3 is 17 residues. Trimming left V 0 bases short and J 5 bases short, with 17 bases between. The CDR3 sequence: CASSQEALAGLRNTIYF. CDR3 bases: TGCGCCAGCAGCCAAGAGGCTCTGGCAGGCCTCAGAAACACCATATATTTT.

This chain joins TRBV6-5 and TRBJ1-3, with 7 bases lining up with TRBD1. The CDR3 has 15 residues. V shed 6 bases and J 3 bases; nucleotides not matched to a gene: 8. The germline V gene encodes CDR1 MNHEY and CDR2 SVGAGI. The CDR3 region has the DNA TGTGCCAGCAGGGCTGTCAGGGGGAATGGAAACACCATATATTTT. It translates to CASRAVRGNGNTIYF.

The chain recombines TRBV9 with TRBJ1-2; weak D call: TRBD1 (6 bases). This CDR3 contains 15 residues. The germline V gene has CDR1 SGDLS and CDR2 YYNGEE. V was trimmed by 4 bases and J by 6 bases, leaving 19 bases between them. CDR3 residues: CASSHPDRLPHGYTF. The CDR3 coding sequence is TGTGCCAGCAGCCACCCCGACAGGCTCCCCCATGGCTACACCTTC.

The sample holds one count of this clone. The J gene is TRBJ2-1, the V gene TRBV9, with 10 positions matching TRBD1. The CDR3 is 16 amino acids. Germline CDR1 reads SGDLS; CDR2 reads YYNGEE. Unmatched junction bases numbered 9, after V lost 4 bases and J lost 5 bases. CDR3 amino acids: CASSTRTGGMHNEQFF. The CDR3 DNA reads TGTGCCAGCAGCACCCGGACAGGGGGAATGCACAATGAGCAGTTCTTC.

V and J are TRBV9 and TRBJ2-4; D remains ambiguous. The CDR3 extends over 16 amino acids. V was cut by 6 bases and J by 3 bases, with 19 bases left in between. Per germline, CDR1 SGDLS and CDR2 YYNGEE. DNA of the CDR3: TGTGCCAGCATCCCCCGTCCGGTGGTAGTCAAAAACATTCAGTACTTC. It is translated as CASIPRPVVVKNIQYF.

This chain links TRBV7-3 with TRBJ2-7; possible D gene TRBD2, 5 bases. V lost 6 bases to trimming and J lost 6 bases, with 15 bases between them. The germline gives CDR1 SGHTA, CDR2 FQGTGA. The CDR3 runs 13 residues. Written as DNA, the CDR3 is TGTGCCAGCAGTCGGACCCTCGGACTCGAGCAGTACTTC. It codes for CASSRTLGLEQYF.

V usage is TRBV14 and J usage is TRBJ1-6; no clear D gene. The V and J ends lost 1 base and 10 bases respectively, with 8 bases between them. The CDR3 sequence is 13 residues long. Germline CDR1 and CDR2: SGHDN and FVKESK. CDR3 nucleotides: TGTGCCAGCAGCCAAGCCCTTGGCTCACCCCTCCACTTT. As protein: CASSQALGSPLHF.

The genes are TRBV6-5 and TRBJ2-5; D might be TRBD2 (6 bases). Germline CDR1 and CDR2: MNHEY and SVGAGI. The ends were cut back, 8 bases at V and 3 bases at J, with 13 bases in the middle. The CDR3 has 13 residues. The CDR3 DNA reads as TGTGCCAGCCGTTTTGTAGCGGAAGAGACCCAGTACTTC. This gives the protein CASRFVAEETQYF.

CDR3 amino acids: CASSLGGAVTTSYNEQFF. CDR3 DNA sequence: TGTGCCAGCAGCTTAGGTGGGGCCGTAACAACCTCCTACAATGAGCAGTTCTTC. This chain joins TRBV7-8 and TRBJ2-1, with D perhaps TRBD1 (5 bases). This CDR3 is 18 amino acids long. V gave up 1 base and J gave up 0 bases, with 16 bases separating them. From germline, CDR1 is SGHVS and CDR2 FQNEAQ. The full variable domain, its missing parts supplied by reference TRBV7-8 and TRBJ2-1, is GAGVSQSPRYKVAKRGQDVALRCDPISGHVSLFWYQQALGQGPEFLTYFQNEAQLDKSGLPSDRFFAERPEGSVSTLKIQRTQQEDSAVYLCASSLGGAVTTSYNEQFFGPGTRLTVL.

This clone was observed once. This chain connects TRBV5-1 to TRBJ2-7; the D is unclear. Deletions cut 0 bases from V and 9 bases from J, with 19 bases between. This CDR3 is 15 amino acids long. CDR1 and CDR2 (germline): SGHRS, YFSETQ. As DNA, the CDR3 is TGCGCCAGCAGCTTGGACCCGGCAGGAACCCGAAGGCAGTACTTC. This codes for CASSLDPAGTRRQYF. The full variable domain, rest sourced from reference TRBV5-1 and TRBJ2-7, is KAGVTQTPRYLIKTRGQQVTLSCSPISGHRSVSWYQQTPGQGLQFLFEYFSETQRNKGNFPGRFSGRQFSNSRSEMNVSTLELGDSALYLCASSLDPAGTRRQYFGPGTRLTVT.